The T cell receptor beta chain under discussion was sequenced for a study of blood T cell repertoires in COVID-19. Overall study: Some COVID-19 samples were acute and others convalescent; all came from the United States, Italy and Spain. The cDNA or gDNA used as material had been derived from T cells, B-cell-depleted T cells, or PBMCs.

In the original workflow: It was from reference gene primer amplification that nucleated cell counts were estimated. Assay used: immunoSEQ multiplex PCR; TCRdb lists only in-frame clones, some missing. The DNA was the basis for D and trimming; V, J and clone size are from that table. This table has over 200,000 clones, 85% to 90% appearing once. This clone showed up just once. The V gene's germline CDR1 is LGHDT and CDR2 YNNKEL (reference sequence). V was clipped by 3 bases and J by 2 bases, with 11 bases between them. The CDR3 covers 14 residues. The source is a man aged 80 or over with acute or convalescent COVID-19. The V call is TRBV3-1 (or the pseudogene TRBV3-2), the J call TRBJ2-7, with a weak D call TRBD2 (5 bases). The sample comprised peripheral blood. As DNA, the CDR3 is TGTGCCAGCAGCCAGGGAAGCGGAGCCTACGAGCAGTACTTC. Encoded protein: CASSQGSGAYEQYF.